Sequencing of this T cell receptor (beta chain) was carried out in a study of early T cells in non-severe SARS-CoV-2 infection. In the study overall: The chains were unpaired, and the sequenced material was bulk RNA from unsorted whole blood.

Attached unique molecular identifiers marked individual cDNA molecules. TCRdb re-called the 5' RACE reads through MiXCR, storing one row per CDR3 protein. The sample shows roughly 46,000 distinct CDR3 sequences, around a tenth of them seen only once. Per germline, CDR1 SGHVS and CDR2 FNYEAQ. The CDR3 is 16 amino acids. V lost 2 bases, J lost 3 bases, and 6 bases stayed unmatched. This clonotype was counted a few times. Its matching antigen is unknown. Findings and limits, study-wide: CD4 and private specificities were missed by VDJdb matching, which favored anti-spike CD8 responses.

This TCR was recovered from an adult who was a healthcare worker with PCR-confirmed SARS-CoV-2 infection or an uninfected control (not recorded which). This sequence joins TRBV7-6 and TRBJ2-1; 8 bases line up with TRBD2. The input for sequencing was whole blood, taken at baseline. The CDR3 region is CASSLLSGGSYNEQFF. The DNA for the CDR3 is TGTGCCAGCAGCTTACTGAGCGGGGGTAGCTACAATGAGCAGTTCTTC.